This T cell receptor (beta chain) stems from a study of blood T cell repertoires in COVID-19. Study background: Acute and convalescent COVID-19 specimens originated in the United States, Italy and Spain. PBMCs, B-cell-depleted T cells, or T cells were the source of the cDNA or gDNA that made up the material.

Per the study methods: Estimated nucleated cell counts came from reference gene primer amplification. Repertoires were generated with immunoSEQ multiplex PCR, while TCRdb's copy carries only in-frame clones and drops some. The DNA was the basis for D and trimming; V, J and clone size are from that table. The sample shows hundreds of thousands of clones, roughly 90% of them seen only once. Germline lookup yields CDR1 SGHRS and CDR2 YFSETQ. The V gene lost 4 bases and the J gene lost 3 bases, with 11 bases spanning the gap. The CDR3 loop spans 13 amino acids. Sequenced material: peripheral blood. The TCR was taken from a woman between 25 and 40 years old with acute or convalescent COVID-19. J is TRBJ2-7 and V is TRBV5-1, with D unresolved. CDR3 coding DNA: TGCGCCAGCAGCGACGTTGACAACTACGAGCAGTACTTC. Protein product: CASSDVDNYEQYF.